Following are 18 T cell receptor beta chains from one sample sequenced in a study of cytomegalovirus exposure and HLA in healthy donors. This PCR relied on a set of 60 Vbeta primers and 13 Jbeta primers. Using immunoSEQ multiplex PCR, the repertoire was profiled, and TCRdb retains in-frame clones only, with some absent. The sample includes over 120,000 clones, over 65% seen only once; the top ten take 3.5% to 5%. Sequencing was carried out using PBMCs. The receptors stem from a young man in good health and CMV-seropositive.

This chain joins TRBV28 and TRBJ1-3, with 7 bases that match TRBD1. The CDR3 loop spans 13 amino acids. Germline CDR1 reads MDHEN; CDR2 reads SYDVKM. Trimming at V came to 3 bases and at J to 9 bases, leaving 5 bases not matched to a gene. The CDR3: CASSLGQPTTIYF. In DNA, the CDR3 is TGTGCCAGCAGTTTGGGACAGCCCACCACCATATATTTT. Full variable domain (remainder filled in from reference TRBV28 and TRBJ1-3): DVKVTQSSRYLVKRTGEKVFLECVQDMDHENMFWYRQDPGLGLRLIYFSYDVKMKEKGDIPEGYSVSREKKERFSLILESASTNQTSMYLCASSLGQPTTIYFGEGSWLTVV.

The rearrangement links TRBV4-3 to TRBJ1-2; 9 positions agree with TRBD1. The CDR3 runs 14 residues. In germline, CDR1 is LGHNA, CDR2 YSLEER. After removal of 1 base from V and 8 bases from J, the junction contained 5 bases not matched to a gene. The DNA of the CDR3 is TGCGCCAGCAGCCAAGTGGACAGGGGCGCCGGCTACACCTTC. Protein product: CASSQVDRGAGYTF.

The rearrangement joins TRBV6-5 to TRBJ1-3; maybe TRBD1 (6 bases). Trimming left V 1 base short and J 3 bases short, with 10 bases between. Germline-derived CDR1 and CDR2 are MNHEY and SVGAGI. This CDR3 spans 15 amino acids. CDR3 bases: TGTGCCAGCAGTTACTGGGGACAAGATGGAAACACCATATATTTT. This codes for CASSYWGQDGNTIYF.

This sequence joins TRBV11-2 and TRBJ2-7; 12 nucleotides match TRBD2. Trimming cost V 5 bases and J 5 bases; bases outside gene matches: 10. The CDR3 totals 16 residues. Germline CDR1 and CDR2: SGHAT and FQNNGV. The CDR3 loop is CASSRLAGGLRNEQYF. The CDR3 DNA is TGTGCCAGCAGCCGTCTAGCGGGGGGGCTTAGGAACGAGCAGTACTTC.

This clone has more than one count but fewer than ten. J is TRBJ1-3 and V is TRBV5-4; a weak D match, TRBD1 (6 bases). The CDR3 loop spans 15 amino acids. Germline CDR1 and CDR2: SGHNT and YYREEE (reference sequence). Between the trimmed V and J ends, which lost 5 bases and 2 bases, there was a span of 14 bases. The CDR3 sequence: CASRQGGNAGNTIYF. CDR3 in DNA: TGTGCCAGCAGACAGGGAGGGAATGCTGGAAACACCATATATTTT.

J is TRBJ1-1 and V is TRBV19, with D possibly being TRBD1 (6 bases). This CDR3 is built from 13 residues. V gave up 7 bases and J gave up 1 base, with 10 bases separating them. Germline V gene sequence: CDR1 LNHDA, CDR2 SQIVND (reference sequence). CDR3 in DNA: TGTGCCAGTACCGACAGGACGAACACTGAAGCTTTCTTT. It encodes CASTDRTNTEAFF.

The table lists this clone with a few counts. The rearrangement uses TRBV2 and TRBJ1-2, with 7 bases identical to TRBD1. The V gene end was trimmed by 6 bases and the J gene end by 5 bases; junction bases not matched to a gene: 9. The germline V gene has CDR1 SNHLY and CDR2 FYNNEI. This CDR3 region has 14 residues. Here the CDR3 reads CASSSTGAGYGYTF. DNA for the CDR3: TGTGCCAGCAGCTCAACAGGGGCGGGATATGGCTACACCTTC.

This chain links TRBV6-5 with TRBJ2-5; D remains ambiguous. V shed 2 bases and J shed 0 bases, with 4 bases lying between them. Germline CDR1 is MNHEY and CDR2 is SVGAGI. The CDR3 extends over 13 amino acids. Here the CDR3 DNA reads TGTGCCAGCAGTTACCCCGACCAAGAGACCCAGTACTTC. It codes for CASSYPDQETQYF.

A note on this clone: The junction differs from germline at one of its ends, possibly a read error. This chain uses TRBV11-2 with TRBJ1-1; D is possibly TRBD1 (5 bases). The CDR3 spans 11 residues. Looked up from germline, CDR1 is SGHAT and CDR2 is FQNNGV. CDR3 nucleotide sequence: TGTGCCAGCAGCCTAGACAGTGAAGCTTTCTTT. Its translation is CASSLDSEAFF.

This clone was detected a few times. The rearrangement uses TRBV5-5 and TRBJ1-4; a possible D gene is TRBD1 (6 bases). Looked up from germline, CDR1 is SGHKS and CDR2 is YYEKEE (reference sequence). V was shortened by 3 bases and J by 3 bases, with 18 bases between the two germline ends. The CDR3 is 17 residues long. The CDR3 DNA follows: TGTGCCAGCAGCTGGGGCTCGTTGGACAGATCTAATGAAAAACTGTTTTTT. Amino acid sequence: CASSWGSLDRSNEKLFF.

The V call is TRBV18, the J call TRBJ2-5; a possible D gene is TRBD2 (5 bases). This CDR3 is built from 12 residues. V was pared by 5 bases and J by 5 bases, with 9 bases between. Germline V gene sequence: CDR1 KGHSH, CDR2 LQKENI. CDR3 in DNA: TGTGCCAGCTCAACTAGTCGGGAGACCCAGTACTTC. Its translation: CASSTSRETQYF.

J is TRBJ1-5 and V is TRBV4-3; D possibly corresponds to TRBD1 (5 bases). CDR1 and CDR2 (germline): LGHNA, YSLEER. The CDR3 totals 14 residues. V was cut by 3 bases and J by 0 bases, with 6 bases left in between. The CDR3, as DNA: TGCGCCAGCAGCCAGGGGCTTAGCAATCAGCCCCAGCATTTT. It codes for CASSQGLSNQPQHF.

The chain uses TRBV15 and TRBJ2-1, with a possible D match to TRBD2 (6 bases). This CDR3 contains 17 residues. Germline lookup yields CDR1 LNHNV and CDR2 YYDKDF (reference sequence). The germline V and J ends were trimmed by 1 base and 12 bases, with 25 bases remaining between them. The DNA for the CDR3 is TGTGCCACCAGCAGAGGTAGGGCACTAGCACCTCCAGTGGGGCAGTTCTTC. Its translation is CATSRGRALAPPVGQFF.

The CDR3 bases are TGTGCCAGCAGCTTGGGGGGGGGACAGGCCTTGAGGGAGCAGTACTTC. Translated: CASSLGGGQALREQYF. The chain carries TRBV5-4 and TRBJ2-7, with a possible D match to TRBD1 (8 bases). Germline V CDR1 and CDR2: SGHNT, YYREEE (reference sequence). V lost 0 bases and J 7 bases, leaving 20 bases between the germline ends. The CDR3 is 16 amino acids.

This clone came up a few times. Here the CDR3 omits its conserved ending phenylalanine or tryptophan, so a read error is the likely source. The V call is TRBV7-9, the J call TRBJ1-2; D is ambiguous. Trimming left V 1 base short and J 3 bases short, with 12 bases between. This CDR3 has 15 residues. Germline V gives CDR1 SEHNR, CDR2 FQNEAQ (reference sequence). CDR3 DNA: TGTGCCAGCAGCTTAGAATGGGAGGACTACTATGGCTACACCGTC. This codes for CASSLEWEDYYGYTV.

V usage is TRBV6-6 and J usage is TRBJ1-2; 7 positions agree with TRBD1. CDR3 length: 15 residues. Germline V gene sequence: CDR1 MNHNY, CDR2 SVGAGI (reference sequence). Trimming cost V 2 bases and J 4 bases; bases outside gene matches: 7. The CDR3 DNA reads TGTGCCAGCAGTTACGAGCCCCAGGGGGTCTATGGCTACACCTTC. This encodes CASSYEPQGVYGYTF.

This chain links TRBV10-3 with TRBJ1-1; 8 bases fit TRBD1. The CDR3 spans 14 residues. Germline loops: CDR1 ENHRY, CDR2 SYGVKD. V was pared by 6 bases and J by 6 bases, with 9 bases of the junction left unmatched. This CDR3 is CAIRPTGEGSEAFF. Here the CDR3 DNA reads TGTGCCATCAGACCGACAGGGGAGGGATCTGAAGCTTTCTTT.

This clone was counted a few times. The V call is TRBV19, the J call TRBJ2-1, with TRBD2 identical over 9 bases. Germline V gene lookup returns CDR1 LNHDA and CDR2 SQIVND (reference sequence). Germline trimming cut 2 bases from V and 0 bases from J; bases unmatched to any gene: 11. CDR3 size: 19 residues. CDR3 protein: CASSIRPAGGSPSYNEQFF. The DNA for the CDR3 is TGTGCCAGTAGTATACGGCCAGCGGGAGGATCCCCCTCCTACAATGAGCAGTTCTTC.